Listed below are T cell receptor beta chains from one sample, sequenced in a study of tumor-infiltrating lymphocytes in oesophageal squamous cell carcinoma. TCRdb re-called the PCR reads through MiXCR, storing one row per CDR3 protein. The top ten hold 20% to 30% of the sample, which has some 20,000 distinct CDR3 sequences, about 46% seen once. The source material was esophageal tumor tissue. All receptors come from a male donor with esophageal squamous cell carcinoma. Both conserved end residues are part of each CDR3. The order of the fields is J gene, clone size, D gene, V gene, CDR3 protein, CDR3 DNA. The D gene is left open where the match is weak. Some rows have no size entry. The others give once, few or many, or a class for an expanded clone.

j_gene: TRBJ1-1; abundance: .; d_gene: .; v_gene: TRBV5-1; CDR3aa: CASSSTPGNTEAFF; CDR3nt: TGCGCCAGCAGTTCCACCCCAGGGAACACTGAAGCTTTCTTT
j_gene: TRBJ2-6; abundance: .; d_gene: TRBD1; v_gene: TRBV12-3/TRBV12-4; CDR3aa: CASRQPKAGGLGANVLTF; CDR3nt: TGTGCCAGCAGGCAACCCAAGGCAGGGGGCCTTGGGGCCAACGTCCTGACTTTC
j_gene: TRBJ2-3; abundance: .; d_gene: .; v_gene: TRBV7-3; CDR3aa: CASSGASGTDTQYF; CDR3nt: TGTGCCAGCTCGGGGGCTAGCGGCACAGATACGCAGTATTTT
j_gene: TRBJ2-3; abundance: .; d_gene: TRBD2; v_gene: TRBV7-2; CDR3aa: CASSLVAGGRGTDTQYF; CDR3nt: TGTGCCAGCAGCTTAGTGGCTGGCGGGAGGGGCACAGATACGCAGTATTTT
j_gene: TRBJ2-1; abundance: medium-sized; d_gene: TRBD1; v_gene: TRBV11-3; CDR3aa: CASSLEQGGYNEQFF; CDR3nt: TGTGCCAGCAGCTTAGAACAGGGGGGTTACAATGAGCAGTTCTTC
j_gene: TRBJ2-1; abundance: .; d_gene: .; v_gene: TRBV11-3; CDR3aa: CASSLDGRTYYNEQFF; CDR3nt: TGTGCCAGCAGCTTAGACGGCAGAACCTATTACAATGAGCAGTTCTTC
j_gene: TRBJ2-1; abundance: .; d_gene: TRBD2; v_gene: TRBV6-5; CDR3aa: CASSGRGYNEQFF; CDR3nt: TGTGCCAGTAGCGGGAGAGGCTACAATGAGCAGTTCTTC
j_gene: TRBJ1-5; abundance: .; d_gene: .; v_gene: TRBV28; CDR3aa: CASSLSSDSNQPQRF; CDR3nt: TGTGCCAGCAGTTTATCGAGTGATAGCAATCAGCCCCAGCGTTTT
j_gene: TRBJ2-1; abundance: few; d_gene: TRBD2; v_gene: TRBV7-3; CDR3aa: CASSLRRGGLNEQFF; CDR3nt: TGTGCCAGCAGCTTAAGACGGGGGGGCCTCAATGAGCAGTTCTTC
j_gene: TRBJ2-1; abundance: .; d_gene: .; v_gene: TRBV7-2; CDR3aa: CASSPALAGEQFF; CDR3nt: TGTGCCAGCAGCCCAGCCTTGGCAGGAGAGCAGTTCTTC
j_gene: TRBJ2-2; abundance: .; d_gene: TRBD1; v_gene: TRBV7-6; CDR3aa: CVSSWDRTAGELFF; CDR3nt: TGTGTTAGCAGCTGGGACAGGACCGCCGGGGAGCTGTTTTTT
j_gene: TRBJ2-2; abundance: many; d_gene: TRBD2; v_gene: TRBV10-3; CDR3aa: CAISAAGGLTGELFF; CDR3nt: TGTGCCATCAGTGCAGCGGGAGGTTTAACCGGGGAGCTGTTTTTT
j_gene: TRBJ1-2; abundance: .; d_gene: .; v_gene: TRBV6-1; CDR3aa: CASSENYPGGSYGYTF; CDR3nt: TGTGCCAGCAGTGAAAATTATCCGGGCGGCAGCTATGGCTACACCTTC
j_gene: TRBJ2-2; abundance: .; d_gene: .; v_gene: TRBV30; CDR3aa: CAWSDRRGPGELFF; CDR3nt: TGTGCCTGGAGTGATAGGCGGGGACCCGGGGAGCTGTTTTTT
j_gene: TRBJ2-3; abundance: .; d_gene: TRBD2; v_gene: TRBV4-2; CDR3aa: CASSQEGSGSTDTQYF; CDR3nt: TGTGCCAGCAGCCAAGAGGGTAGCGGGAGTACCGATACGCAGTATTTT
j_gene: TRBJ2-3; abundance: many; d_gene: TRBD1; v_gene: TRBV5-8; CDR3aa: CASSLSGGGTDTQYF; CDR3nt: TGTGCCAGCAGCTTATCAGGGGGCGGCACAGATACGCAGTATTTT
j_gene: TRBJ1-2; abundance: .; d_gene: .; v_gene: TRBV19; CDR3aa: CASSTSGRGQYYGYTF; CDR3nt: TGTGCCAGTAGTACTTCCGGCCGTGGACAGTACTATGGCTACACCTTC
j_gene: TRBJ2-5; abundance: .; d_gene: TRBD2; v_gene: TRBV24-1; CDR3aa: CATSDPAPGLAGETQYF; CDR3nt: TGTGCCACCAGTGACCCCGCTCCGGGACTAGCCGGGGAGACCCAGTACTTC
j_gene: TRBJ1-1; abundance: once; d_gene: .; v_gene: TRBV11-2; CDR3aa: CASSLDLSRGLGNTEAFF; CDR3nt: TGTGCCAGCAGCTTAGATCTTTCACGGGGGCTCGGGAACACTGAAGCTTTCTTT
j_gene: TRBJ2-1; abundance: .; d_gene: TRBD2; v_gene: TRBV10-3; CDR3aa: CATGLAGVREQFF; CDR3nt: TGTGCCACCGGACTAGCGGGAGTACGCGAGCAGTTCTTC
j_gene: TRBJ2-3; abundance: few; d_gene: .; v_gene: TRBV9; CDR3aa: CASSVGVSGTDTQYF; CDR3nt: TGTGCCAGCAGCGTAGGTGTGAGTGGCACAGATACGCAGTATTTT
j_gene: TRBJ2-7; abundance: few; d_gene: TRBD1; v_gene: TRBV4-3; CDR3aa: CASSLGQVVNEQYF; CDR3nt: TGCGCCAGCAGCCTAGGACAGGTCGTCAACGAGCAGTACTTC
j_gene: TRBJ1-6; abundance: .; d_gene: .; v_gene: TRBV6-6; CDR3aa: CASSGAGGAGNSPLHF; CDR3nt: TGTGCCAGCAGTGGCGCCGGGGGGGCAGGGAATTCACCCCTCCACTTT
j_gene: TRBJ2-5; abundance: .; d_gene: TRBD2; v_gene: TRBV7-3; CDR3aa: CASSFLAGGEGTQYF; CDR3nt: TGTGCCAGCAGCTTCCTAGCGGGAGGGGAAGGGACCCAGTACTTC
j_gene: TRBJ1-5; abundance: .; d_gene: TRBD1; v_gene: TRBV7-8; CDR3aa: CASSLDRVDNQPQHF; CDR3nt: TGTGCCAGCAGCTTGGACAGGGTTGACAATCAGCCCCAGCATTTT